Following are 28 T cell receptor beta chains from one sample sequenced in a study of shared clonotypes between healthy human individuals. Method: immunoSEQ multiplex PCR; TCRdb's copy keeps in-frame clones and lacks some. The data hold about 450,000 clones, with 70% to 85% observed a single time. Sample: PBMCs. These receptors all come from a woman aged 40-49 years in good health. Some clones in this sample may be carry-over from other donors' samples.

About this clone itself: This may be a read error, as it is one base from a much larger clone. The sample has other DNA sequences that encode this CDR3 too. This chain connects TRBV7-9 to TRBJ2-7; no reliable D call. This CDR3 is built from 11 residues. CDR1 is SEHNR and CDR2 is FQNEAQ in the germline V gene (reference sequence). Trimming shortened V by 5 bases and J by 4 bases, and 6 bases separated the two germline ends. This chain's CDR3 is CASSGQYEQYF. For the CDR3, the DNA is TGTGCCAGCAGCGGCCAGTACGAGCAGTACTTC. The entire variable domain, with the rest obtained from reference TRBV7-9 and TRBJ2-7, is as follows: DTGVSQNPRHKITKRGQNVTFRCDPISEHNRLYWYRQTLGQGPEFLTYFQNEAQLEKSRLLSDRFSAERPKGSFSTLEIQRTEQGDSAMYLCASSGQYEQYFGPGTRLTVT.

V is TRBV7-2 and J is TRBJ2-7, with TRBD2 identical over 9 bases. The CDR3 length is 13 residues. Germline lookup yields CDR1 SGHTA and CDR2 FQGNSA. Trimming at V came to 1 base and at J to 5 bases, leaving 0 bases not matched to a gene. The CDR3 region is CASSLVAGDEQYF. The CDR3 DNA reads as TGTGCCAGCAGCTTAGTAGCGGGAGACGAGCAGTACTTC.

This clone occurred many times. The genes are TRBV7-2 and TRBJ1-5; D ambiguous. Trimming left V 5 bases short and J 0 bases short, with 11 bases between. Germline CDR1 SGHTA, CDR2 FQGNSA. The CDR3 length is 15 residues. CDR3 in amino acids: CASSRLANSNQPQHF. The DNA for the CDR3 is TGTGCCAGCAGCCGTCTGGCCAATAGCAATCAGCCCCAGCATTTT.

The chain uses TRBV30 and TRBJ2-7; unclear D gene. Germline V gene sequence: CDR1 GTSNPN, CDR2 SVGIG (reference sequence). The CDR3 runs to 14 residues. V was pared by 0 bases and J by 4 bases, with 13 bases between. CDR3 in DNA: TGTGCCTGGAGTGTAGGTCTCAACGAGTACGAGCAGTACTTC. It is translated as CAWSVGLNEYEQYF.

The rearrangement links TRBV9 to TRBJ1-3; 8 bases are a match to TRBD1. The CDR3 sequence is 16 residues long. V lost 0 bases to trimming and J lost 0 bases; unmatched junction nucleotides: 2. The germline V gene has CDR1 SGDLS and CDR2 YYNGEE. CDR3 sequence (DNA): TGTGCCAGCAGCGTAGCCACAGGGGGCTCTGGAAACACCATATATTTT. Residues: CASSVATGGSGNTIYF.

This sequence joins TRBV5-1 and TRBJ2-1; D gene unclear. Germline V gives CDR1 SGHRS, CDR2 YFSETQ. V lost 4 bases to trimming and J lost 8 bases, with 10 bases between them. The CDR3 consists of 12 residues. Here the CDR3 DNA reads TGCGCCAGCAGCCTGACGACTGATGAGCAGTTCTTC. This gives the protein CASSLTTDEQFF.

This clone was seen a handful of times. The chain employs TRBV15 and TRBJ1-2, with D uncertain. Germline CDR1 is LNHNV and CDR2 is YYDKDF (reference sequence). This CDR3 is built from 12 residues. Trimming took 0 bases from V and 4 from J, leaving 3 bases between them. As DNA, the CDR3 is TGTGCCACCAGCAGAGAGCTCTATGGCTACACCTTC. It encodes CATSRELYGYTF.

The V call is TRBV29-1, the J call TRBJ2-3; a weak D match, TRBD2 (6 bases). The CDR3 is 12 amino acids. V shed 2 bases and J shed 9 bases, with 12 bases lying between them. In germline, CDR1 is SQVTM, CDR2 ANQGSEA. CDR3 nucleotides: TGCAGCGTTGAATACGGGGGAGCGACGCAGTATTTT. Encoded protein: CSVEYGGATQYF.

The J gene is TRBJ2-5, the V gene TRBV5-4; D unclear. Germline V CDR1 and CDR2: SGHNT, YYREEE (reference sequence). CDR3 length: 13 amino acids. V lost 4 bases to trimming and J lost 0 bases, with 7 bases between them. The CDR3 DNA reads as TGTGCCAGCAGCCCGCTGGACCAAGAGACCCAGTACTTC. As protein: CASSPLDQETQYF. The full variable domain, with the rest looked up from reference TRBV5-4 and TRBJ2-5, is ETGVTQSPTHLIKTRGQQVTLRCSSQSGHNTVSWYQQALGQGPQFIFQYYREEENGRGNFPPRFSGLQFPNYSSELNVNALELDDSALYLCASSPLDQETQYFGPGTRLLVL.

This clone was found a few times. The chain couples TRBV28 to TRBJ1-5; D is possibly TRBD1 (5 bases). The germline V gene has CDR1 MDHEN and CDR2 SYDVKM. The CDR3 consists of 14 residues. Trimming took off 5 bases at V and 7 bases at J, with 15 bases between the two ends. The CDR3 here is CASSVLGGNQPQHF. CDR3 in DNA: TGTGCCAGCAGTGTCCTCGGGGGTAACCAGCCCCAGCATTTT. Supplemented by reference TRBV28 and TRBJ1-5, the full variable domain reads DVKVTQSSRYLVKRTGEKVFLECVQDMDHENMFWYRQDPGLGLRLIYFSYDVKMKEKGDIPEGYSVSREKKERFSLILESASTNQTSMYLCASSVLGGNQPQHFGDGTRLSIL.

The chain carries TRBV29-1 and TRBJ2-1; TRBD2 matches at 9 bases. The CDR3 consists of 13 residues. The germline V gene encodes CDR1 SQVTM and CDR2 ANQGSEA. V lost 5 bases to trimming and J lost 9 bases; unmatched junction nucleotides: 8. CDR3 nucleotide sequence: TGCAGCGTTAGGATAGCGGGAGCGGTTGAGCAGTTCTTC. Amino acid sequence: CSVRIAGAVEQFF.

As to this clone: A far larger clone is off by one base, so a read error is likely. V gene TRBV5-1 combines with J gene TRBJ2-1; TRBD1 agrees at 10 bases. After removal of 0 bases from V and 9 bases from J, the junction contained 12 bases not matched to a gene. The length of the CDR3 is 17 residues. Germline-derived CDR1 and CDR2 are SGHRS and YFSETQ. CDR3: CASSLVFRTGGQAEQFF. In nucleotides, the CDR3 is TGCGCCAGCAGCTTGGTGTTTAGGACAGGGGGTCAGGCTGAGCAGTTCTTC.

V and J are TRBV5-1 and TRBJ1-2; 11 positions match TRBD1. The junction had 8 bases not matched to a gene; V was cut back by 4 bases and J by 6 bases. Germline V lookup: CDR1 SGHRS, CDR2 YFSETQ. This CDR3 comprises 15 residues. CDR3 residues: CASSPSGTGGDGYTF. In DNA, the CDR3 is TGCGCCAGCAGCCCCTCCGGGACAGGGGGGGATGGCTACACCTTC.

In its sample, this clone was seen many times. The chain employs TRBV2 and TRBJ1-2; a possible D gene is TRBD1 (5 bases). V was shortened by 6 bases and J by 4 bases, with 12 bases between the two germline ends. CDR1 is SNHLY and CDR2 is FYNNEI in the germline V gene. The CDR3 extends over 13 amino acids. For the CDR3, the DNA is TGTGCCAGCAGGTTCGACAGCCTCTATGGCTACACCTTC. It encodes CASRFDSLYGYTF.

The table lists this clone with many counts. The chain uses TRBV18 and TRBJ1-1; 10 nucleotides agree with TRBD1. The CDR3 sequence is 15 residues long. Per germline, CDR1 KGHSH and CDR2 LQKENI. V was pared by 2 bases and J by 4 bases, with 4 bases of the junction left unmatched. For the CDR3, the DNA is TGTGCCAGCTCACCAACGGGACAGGGGAGCACTGAAGCTTTCTTT. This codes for CASSPTGQGSTEAFF.

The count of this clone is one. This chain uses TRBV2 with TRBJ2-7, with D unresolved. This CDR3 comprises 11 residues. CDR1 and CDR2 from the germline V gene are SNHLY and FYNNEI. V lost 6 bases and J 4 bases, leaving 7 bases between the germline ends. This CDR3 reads CASRGMYEQYF. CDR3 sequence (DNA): TGTGCCAGCAGGGGGATGTACGAGCAGTACTTC. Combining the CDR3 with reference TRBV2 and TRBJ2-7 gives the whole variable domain EPEVTQTPSHQVTQMGQEVILRCVPISNHLYFYWYRQILGQKVEFLVSFYNNEISEKSEIFDDQFSVERPDGSNFTLKIRSTKLEDSAMYFCASRGMYEQYFGPGTRLTVT.

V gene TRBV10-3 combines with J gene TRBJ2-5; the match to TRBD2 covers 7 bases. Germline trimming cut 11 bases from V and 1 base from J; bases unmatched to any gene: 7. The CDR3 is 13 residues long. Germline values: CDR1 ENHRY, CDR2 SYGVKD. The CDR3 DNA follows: TGTGCCGCAGCGGGATTTGGCCAAGAGACCCAGTACTTC. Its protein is CAAAGFGQETQYF.

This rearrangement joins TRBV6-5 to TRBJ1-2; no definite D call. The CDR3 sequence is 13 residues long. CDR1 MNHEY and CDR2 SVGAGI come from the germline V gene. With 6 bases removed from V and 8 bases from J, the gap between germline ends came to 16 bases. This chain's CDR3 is CASRNALLRGYTF. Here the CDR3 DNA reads TGTGCCAGCAGAAACGCCCTACTCCGAGGCTACACCTTC.

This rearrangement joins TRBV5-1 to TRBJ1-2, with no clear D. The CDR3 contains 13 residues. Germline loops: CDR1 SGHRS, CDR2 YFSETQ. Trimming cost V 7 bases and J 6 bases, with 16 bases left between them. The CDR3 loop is CASRTNPNDGYTF. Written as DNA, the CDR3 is TGCGCCAGCCGGACCAACCCCAACGATGGCTACACCTTC.

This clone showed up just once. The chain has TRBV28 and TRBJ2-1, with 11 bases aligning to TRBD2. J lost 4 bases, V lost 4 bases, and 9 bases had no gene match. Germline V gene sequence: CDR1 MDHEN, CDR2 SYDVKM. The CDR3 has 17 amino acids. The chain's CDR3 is CASSSTGLAGPYNEQFF. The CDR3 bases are TGTGCCAGCAGTTCGACCGGACTAGCGGGCCCATACAATGAGCAGTTCTTC.

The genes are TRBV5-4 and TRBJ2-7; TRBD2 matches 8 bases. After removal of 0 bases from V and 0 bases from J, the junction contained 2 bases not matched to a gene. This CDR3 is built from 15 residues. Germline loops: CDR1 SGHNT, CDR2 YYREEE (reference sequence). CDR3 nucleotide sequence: TGTGCCAGCAGCTTGGACAGCGGGGGCTCCTACGAGCAGTACTTC. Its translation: CASSLDSGGSYEQYF.

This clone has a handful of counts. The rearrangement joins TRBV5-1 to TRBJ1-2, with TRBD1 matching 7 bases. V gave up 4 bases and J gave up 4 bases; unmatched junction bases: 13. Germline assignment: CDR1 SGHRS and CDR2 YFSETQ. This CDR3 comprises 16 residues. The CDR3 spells CASSPGGPTLSYGYTF. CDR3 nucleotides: TGCGCCAGCAGCCCAGGGGGTCCTACTCTTAGCTATGGCTACACCTTC.

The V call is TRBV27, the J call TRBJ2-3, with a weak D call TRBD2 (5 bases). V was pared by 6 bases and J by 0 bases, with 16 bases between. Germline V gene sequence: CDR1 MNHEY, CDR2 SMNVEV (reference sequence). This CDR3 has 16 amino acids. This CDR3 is CASRGWRADSTDTQYF. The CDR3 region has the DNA TGTGCCAGCAGGGGATGGAGAGCGGATAGCACAGATACGCAGTATTTT.

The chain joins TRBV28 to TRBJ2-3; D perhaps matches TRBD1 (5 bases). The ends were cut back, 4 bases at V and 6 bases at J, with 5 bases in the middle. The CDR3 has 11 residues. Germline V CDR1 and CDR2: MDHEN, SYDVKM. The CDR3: CASSYRDTQYF. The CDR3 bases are TGTGCCAGCAGTTACAGGGATACGCAGTATTTT.

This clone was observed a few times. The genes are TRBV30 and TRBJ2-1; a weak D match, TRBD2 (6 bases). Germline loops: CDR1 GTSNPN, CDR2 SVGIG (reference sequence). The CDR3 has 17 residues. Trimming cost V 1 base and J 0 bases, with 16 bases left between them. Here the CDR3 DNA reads TGTGCCTGGAGTGGACCCCTAGCGCCGAGCTCCTACAATGAGCAGTTCTTC. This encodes CAWSGPLAPSSYNEQFF.

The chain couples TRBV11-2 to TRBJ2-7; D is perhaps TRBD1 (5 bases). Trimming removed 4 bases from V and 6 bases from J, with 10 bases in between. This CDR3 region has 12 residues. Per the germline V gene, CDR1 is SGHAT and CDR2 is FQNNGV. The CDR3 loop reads CASSWGFSEQYF. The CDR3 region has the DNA TGTGCCAGCAGCTGGGGCTTCAGCGAGCAGTACTTC.

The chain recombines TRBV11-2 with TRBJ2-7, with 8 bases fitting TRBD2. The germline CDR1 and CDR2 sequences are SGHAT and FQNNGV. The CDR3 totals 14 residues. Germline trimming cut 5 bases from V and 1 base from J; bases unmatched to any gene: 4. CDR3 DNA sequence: TGTGCCAGCAGCCCGGGAGGGACGTCCTACGAGCAGTACTTC. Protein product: CASSPGGTSYEQYF. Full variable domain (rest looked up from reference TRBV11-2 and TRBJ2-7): EAGVAQSPRYKIIEKRQSVAFWCNPISGHATLYWYQQILGQGPKLLIQFQNNGVVDDSQLPKDRFSAERLKGVDSTLKIQPAKLEDSAVYLCASSPGGTSYEQYFGPGTRLTVT.

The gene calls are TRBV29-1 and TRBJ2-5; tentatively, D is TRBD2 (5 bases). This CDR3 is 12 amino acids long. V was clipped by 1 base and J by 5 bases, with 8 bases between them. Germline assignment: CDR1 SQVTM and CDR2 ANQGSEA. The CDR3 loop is CSVEGGFETQYF. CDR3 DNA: TGCAGCGTTGAAGGAGGGTTTGAGACCCAGTACTTC.